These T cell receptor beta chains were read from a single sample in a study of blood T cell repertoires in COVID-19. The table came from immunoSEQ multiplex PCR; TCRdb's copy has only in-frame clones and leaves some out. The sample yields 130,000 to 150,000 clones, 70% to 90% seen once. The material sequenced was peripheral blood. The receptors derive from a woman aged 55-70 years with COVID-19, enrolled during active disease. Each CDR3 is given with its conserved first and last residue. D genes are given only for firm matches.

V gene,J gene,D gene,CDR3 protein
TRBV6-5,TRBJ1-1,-,CASSMDIMNTEAFF
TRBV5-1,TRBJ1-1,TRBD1,CASSTTGGSAEAFF
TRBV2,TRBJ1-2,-,CASRGQVYGYTF
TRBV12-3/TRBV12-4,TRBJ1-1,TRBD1,CASSYQTGSEAFF
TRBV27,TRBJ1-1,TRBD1,CASSPWTGEMMNTEAFF
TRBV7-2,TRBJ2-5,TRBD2,CASSHSAGGRETQYF
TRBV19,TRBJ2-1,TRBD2,CASSILFSGQHWQFF
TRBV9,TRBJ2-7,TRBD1,CASSVGTGYSYEQYF
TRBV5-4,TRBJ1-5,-,CASRIGQDNQPQHF
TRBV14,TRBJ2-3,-,CASSQENSGRGDTQYF
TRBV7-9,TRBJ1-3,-,CASSRGEGANSGNTIYF
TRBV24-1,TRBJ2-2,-,CATSDPGVTGELFF
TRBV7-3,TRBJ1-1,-,CASSRNGDTEAFF
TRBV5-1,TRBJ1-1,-,CASSLSRSLPEAFF
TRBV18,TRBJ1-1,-,CASSPPGGWDTEAFF
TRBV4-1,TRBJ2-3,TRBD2,CASSQTLAGYEPQYF
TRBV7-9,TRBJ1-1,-,CASSLALQGQGTEAFF
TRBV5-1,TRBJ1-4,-,CASSLAEQVEKLFF
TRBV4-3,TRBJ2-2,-,CASSQYWGQSNTGELFF
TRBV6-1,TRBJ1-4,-,CASRLDTYNEKLFF
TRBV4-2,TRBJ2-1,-,CASSQEWRGPYNEQFF
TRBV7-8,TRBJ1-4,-,CASSLALGREETNEKLFF
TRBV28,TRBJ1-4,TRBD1,CASRPTGGNNEKLFF
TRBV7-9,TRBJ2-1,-,CASSFSYEQFF
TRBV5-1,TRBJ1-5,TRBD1,CASSLVGGAGQPQHF
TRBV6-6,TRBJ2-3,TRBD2,CASLADTDTQYF
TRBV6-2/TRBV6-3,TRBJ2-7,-,CASSYGFAGGEQYF
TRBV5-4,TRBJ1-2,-,CASSGKDKEYGYTF
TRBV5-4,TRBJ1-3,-,CASSSRAVGGSGNTIYF
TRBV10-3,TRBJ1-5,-,CAISARQVNQPQHF
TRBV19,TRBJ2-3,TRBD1,CASQTGLGTDTQYF
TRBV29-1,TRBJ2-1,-,CSVWTGPYNEQFF
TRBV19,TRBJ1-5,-,CASSPGGDKRSQPQHF
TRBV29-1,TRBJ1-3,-,CSVTKDRPLNSGNTIYF
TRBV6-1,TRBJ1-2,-,CASSDFSYAANYGYTF